This T cell receptor beta chain is drawn from a study of control samples from healthy donors and cancer patients. Germline lookup yields CDR1 KGHSH and CDR2 LQKENI. This CDR3 is built from 13 residues. V lost 6 bases and J lost 5, with 14 bases in between. Only in-frame clones appear in the TCRdb table, and some are missing; sequencing was by immunoSEQ multiplex PCR. The sample carries 160,000 or so clones, just under 95% recorded once. The chain links TRBV18 to TRBJ2-7; a possible D gene is TRBD1 (6 bases). The sample was blood. This receptor was taken from a woman aged 40 to 55 in good health. DNA for the CDR3: TGTGCCAGCTCGCTTACAGGGTTCCACGAGCAGTACTTC. It specifies CASSLTGFHEQYF. Full variable domain (rest looked up from reference TRBV18 and TRBJ2-7): NAGVMQNPRHLVRRRGQEARLRCSPMKGHSHVYWYRQLPEEGLKFMVYLQKENIIDESGMPKERFSAEFPKEGPSILRIQQVVRGDSAAYFCASSLTGFHEQYFGPGTRLTVT.